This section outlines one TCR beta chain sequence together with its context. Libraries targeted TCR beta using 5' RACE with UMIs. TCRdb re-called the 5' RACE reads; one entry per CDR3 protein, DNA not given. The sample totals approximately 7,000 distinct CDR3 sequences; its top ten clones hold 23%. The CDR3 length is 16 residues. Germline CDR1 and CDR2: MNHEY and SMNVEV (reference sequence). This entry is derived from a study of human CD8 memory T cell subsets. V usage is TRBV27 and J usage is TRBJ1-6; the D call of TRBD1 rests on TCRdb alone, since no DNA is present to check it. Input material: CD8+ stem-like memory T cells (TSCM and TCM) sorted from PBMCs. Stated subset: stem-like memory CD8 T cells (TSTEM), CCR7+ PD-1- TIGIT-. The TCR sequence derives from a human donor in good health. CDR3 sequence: CASSLSGTGQNSPLHF.